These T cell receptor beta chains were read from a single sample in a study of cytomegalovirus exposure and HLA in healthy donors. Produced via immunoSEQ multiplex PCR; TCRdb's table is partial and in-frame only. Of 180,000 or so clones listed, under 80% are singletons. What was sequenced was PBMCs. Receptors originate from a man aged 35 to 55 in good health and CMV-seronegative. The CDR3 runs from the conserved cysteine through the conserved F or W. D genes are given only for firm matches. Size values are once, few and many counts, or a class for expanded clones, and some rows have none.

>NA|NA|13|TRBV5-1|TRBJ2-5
TGCGCCAGCAGCAGGACAGTGACTGAGACCCAGTACTTC
CASSRTVTETQYF
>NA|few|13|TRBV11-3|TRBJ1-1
TGTGCCAGCAGCTCCTATCTAGGATTGGAGGCTTTCTTT
CASSSYLGLEAFF
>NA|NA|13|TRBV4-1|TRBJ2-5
TGCGCCAGCAGCCCCAGGGTTGAAGAGACCCAGTACTTC
CASSPRVEETQYF
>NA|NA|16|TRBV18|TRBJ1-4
TGTGCCAGCTCACTCGGACAGACGGCAACTAATGAAAAACTGTTTTTT
CASSLGQTATNEKLFF
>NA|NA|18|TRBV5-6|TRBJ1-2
TGTGCCAGCCTGCGCGAGAGGCTGGGGGCGACGGCTAACTATGGCTACACCTTC
CASLRERLGATANYGYTF
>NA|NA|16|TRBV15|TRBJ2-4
TGTGCCACCAGCAGAGGAGTCCCAGGAACGGAAAACATTCAGTACTTC
CATSRGVPGTENIQYF
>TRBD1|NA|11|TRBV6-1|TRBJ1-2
TGTGCCAGCAGACAGGGGGCCGGCTACACCTTC
CASRQGAGYTF
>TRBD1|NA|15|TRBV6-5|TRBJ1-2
TGTGCCAGCAGTTATACAGGGGGCTTGGGCTATGGCTACACCTTC
CASSYTGGLGYGYTF
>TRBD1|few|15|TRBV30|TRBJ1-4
TGTGCCTGGAGTGTTCGGACAGGGGTGGGTGAAAAACTGTTTTTT
CAWSVRTGVGEKLFF
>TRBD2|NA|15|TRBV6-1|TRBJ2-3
TGTGCCAGCAGTGAAGTAGCGGGAGACGGAGATACGCAGTATTTT
CASSEVAGDGDTQYF
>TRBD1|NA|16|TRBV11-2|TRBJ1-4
TGTGCCAGCAGCTTAAGTTTCCGGACAGGGAGTGAAAAACTGTTTTTT
CASSLSFRTGSEKLFF
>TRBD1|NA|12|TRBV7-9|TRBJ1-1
TGTGCCAGCAGCCCAGACAGGGCCGGGGCTTTCTTT
CASSPDRAGAFF
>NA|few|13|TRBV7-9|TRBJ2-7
TGTGCCAGCAGCTTAGTCGGGGGTAACGAGCAGTACTTC
CASSLVGGNEQYF
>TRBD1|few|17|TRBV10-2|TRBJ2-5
TGCGCCAGCAAGTCAGGACAGGGAATCCCCTCTCAAGAGACCCAGTACTTC
CASKSGQGIPSQETQYF
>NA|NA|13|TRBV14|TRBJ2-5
TGTGCCAGCAGCCCCCGCCTGAGAGAGACCCAGTACTTC
CASSPRLRETQYF
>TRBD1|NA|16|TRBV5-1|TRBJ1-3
TGCGCCAGCAGCCCGACGAGGGGGCTTTCTGGAAACACCATATATTTT
CASSPTRGLSGNTIYF
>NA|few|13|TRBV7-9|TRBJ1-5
TGTGCCAGCAGCCCCCAGGGTGATCAGCCCCAGCATTTT
CASSPQGDQPQHF
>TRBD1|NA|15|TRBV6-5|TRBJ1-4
TGTGCCAGCAGTTACGGACAGGTTCCAAATGAAAAACTGTTTTTT
CASSYGQVPNEKLFF
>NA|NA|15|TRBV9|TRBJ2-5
TGTGCCAGCAGCGTAACCGCCAGGGTATCGGAGACCCAGTACTTC
CASSVTARVSETQYF
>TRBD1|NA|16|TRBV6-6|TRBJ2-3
TGTGCCAGCAGTAAACAGGGGGCGAGTAGGACAGATACGCAGTATTTT
CASSKQGASRTDTQYF
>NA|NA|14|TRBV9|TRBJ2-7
TGTGCCAGCAGCCCCCAGACAGAATCCTACGAGCAGTACTTC
CASSPQTESYEQYF
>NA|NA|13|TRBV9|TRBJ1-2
TGTGCCAGCAGACAGTCAGGGACACGGGGCTACACCTTC
CASRQSGTRGYTF
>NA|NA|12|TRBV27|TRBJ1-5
TGTGCCAGCAGTTCGGTAAATCAGCCCCAGCATTTT
CASSSVNQPQHF
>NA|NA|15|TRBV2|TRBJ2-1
TGTGCCAGCAAACAACAGGGTAGCTCCTACAATGAGCAGTTCTTC
CASKQQGSSYNEQFF
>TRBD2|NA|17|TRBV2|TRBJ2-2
TGTGCCAGCAGTGCCCCTTCCGGGACTACGAACACCGGGGAGCTGTTTTTT
CASSAPSGTTNTGELFF
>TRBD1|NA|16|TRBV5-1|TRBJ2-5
TGCGCCAGCAGTCTAACGACAGGGCCCTTCGGTGAGACCCAGTACTTC
CASSLTTGPFGETQYF
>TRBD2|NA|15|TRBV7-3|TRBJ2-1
TGTGCCAGCAGCATAACTAGCGGAGCCCATAATGAGCAGTTCTTC
CASSITSGAHNEQFF
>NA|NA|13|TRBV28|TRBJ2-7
TGTGCCAGCAGCGACCGTAGCCGCTACGAGCAGTACTTC
CASSDRSRYEQYF
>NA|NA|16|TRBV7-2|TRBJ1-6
TGTGCCAGCAGCTTAAGATACAGGAGTGATAATTCACCCCTCCACTTT
CASSLRYRSDNSPLHF
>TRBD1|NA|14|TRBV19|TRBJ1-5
TGTGCCAGTAGCCCGACAGGGGGAGGTCAGCCCCAGCATTTT
CASSPTGGGQPQHF
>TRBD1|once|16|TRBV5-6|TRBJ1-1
TGTGCCAGCAGCTTGGTTTACAGGGGAGGGAACACTGAAGCTTTCTTT
CASSLVYRGGNTEAFF
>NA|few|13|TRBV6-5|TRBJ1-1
TGTGCCAGCAGGGCGGGGACGAACACTGAAGCTTTCTTT
CASRAGTNTEAFF
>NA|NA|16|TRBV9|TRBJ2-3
TGTGCCAGCAGCCCCCGGGGAACCTACCCCACAGATACGCAGTATTTT
CASSPRGTYPTDTQYF
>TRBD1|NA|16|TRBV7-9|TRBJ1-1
TGTGCCAGCAGGCCGACAGGGGGCGCGTCGGACACTGAAGCTTTCTTT
CASRPTGGASDTEAFF
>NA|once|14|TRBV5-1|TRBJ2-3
TGCGCCAGCAGCTTGGCCCAGAACACAGATACGCAGTATTTT
CASSLAQNTDTQYF
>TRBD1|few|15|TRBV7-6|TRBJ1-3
TGTGCCAGCAGCCCGACAGGGGGCGATGGAAACACCATATATTTT
CASSPTGGDGNTIYF
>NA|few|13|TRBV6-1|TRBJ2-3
TGTGCCAGCAGTGGGGGCCTCACAGATACGCAGTATTTT
CASSGGLTDTQYF